Only one count was recorded for the clone carrying this TCR beta chain. Its antigen is not identified. PCR used 60 Vbeta primers and 13 Jbeta primers. Sequencing was performed with immunoSEQ multiplex PCR; in TCRdb, only in-frame clones are kept and a portion is missing. The profile shows some 180,000 clones, 73% of them singletons. The CDR3 is 15 amino acids. V was trimmed by 3 bases and J by 5 bases, leaving 16 bases between them. Germline CDR1 LNHDA, CDR2 SQIVND (reference sequence). This sample was taken from a study of cytomegalovirus exposure and HLA in healthy donors. For the study at large: Genotyping showed roughly 81% of roughly 400 donors falling in the Caucasian-associated ancestry cluster. Study-wide findings and caveats: Excluded were some V segments that proved indistinguishable, including TRBV6-2 and TRBV6-3. In a later analysis, a genetic analysis reported fewer productive-TCR N-insertions in an Asian-associated ancestry cluster than the cohort average. Immune exposure was documented only through CMV serostatus.

The chain employs TRBV19 and TRBJ1-1; tentative D call: TRBD1 (5 bases). The TCR comes from a woman aged 18 to 35 in good health and CMV-seropositive. Sequencing used PBMCs. CDR3 in DNA: TGTGCCAGTAGTATCTTTGGGCAGGGATGGACTGAAGCTTTCTTT. This codes for CASSIFGQGWTEAFF. Full variable domain (missing parts from reference TRBV19 and TRBJ1-1): DGGITQSPKYLFRKEGQNVTLSCEQNLNHDAMYWYRQDPGQGLRLIYYSQIVNDFQKGDIAEGYSVSREKKESFPLTVTSAQKNPTAFYLCASSIFGQGWTEAFFGQGTRLTVV.